Presented here are 29 T cell receptor beta chains from one specimen sequenced in a study of blood T cell repertoires in COVID-19. Clones were sequenced by immunoSEQ multiplex PCR, and TCRdb holds only the in-frame ones, with some missing. The table records about 85,000 clones, 88% of them present only once. The sample comprised peripheral blood. All receptors come from a woman older than 75 with acute or convalescent COVID-19.

The J gene is TRBJ2-2, the V gene TRBV19; perhaps TRBD2 as D (6 bases). Germline CDR1 and CDR2: LNHDA and SQIVND (reference sequence). CDR3 length equals 13 residues. Trimming removed 10 bases at V and 4 bases at J, with 13 bases between. The DNA for the CDR3 is TGTGCCACTGGAGGGATTGGCACCGGGGAGCTGTTTTTT. Residues: CATGGIGTGELFF.

The chain employs TRBV5-4 and TRBJ2-7; D is perhaps TRBD1 (6 bases). CDR1 is SGHNT and CDR2 is YYREEE in the germline V gene (reference sequence). V gave up 0 bases and J gave up 1 base, with 11 bases separating them. This CDR3 contains 15 residues. Here the CDR3 reads CASSLAGTPSYEQYF. Written as DNA, the CDR3 is TGTGCCAGCAGCTTGGCTGGGACACCTTCCTACGAGCAGTACTTC.

The V call is TRBV19, the J call TRBJ1-5; D possibly corresponds to TRBD1 (5 bases). Germline V CDR1 and CDR2: LNHDA, SQIVND (reference sequence). Trimming stripped 4 bases from V and 5 bases from J, with 12 bases between. There are 14 residues in the CDR3. The CDR3 DNA reads TGTGCCAGTAGTACCTGGAGGGGCCATCAGCCCCAGCATTTT. Protein: CASSTWRGHQPQHF.

The count of this clone is one. This chain uses TRBV7-9 with TRBJ1-2; D not resolved. The CDR3 totals 16 residues. V dropped 6 bases and J dropped 2 bases, with 19 bases sitting between them. The germline CDR1 and CDR2 sequences are SEHNR and FQNEAQ (reference sequence). CDR3 region: CASRQSLADHNYGYTF. In DNA, the CDR3 is TGTGCCAGCAGACAATCCTTGGCAGATCACAACTATGGCTACACCTTC.

This chain uses TRBV20-1 with TRBJ2-1, with 10 bases that match TRBD2. CDR3 length: 14 residues. CDR1 DFQATT and CDR2 SNEGSKA come from the germline V gene (reference sequence). Losses at the gene ends were 3 bases for V and 6 bases for J; bases not matched to a gene: 5. CDR3 DNA: TGCAGTGCTAGTCGACTAGCGGGCGCCAATGAGCAGTTCTTC. It yields the protein CSASRLAGANEQFF.

This clone turned up a few times. The V call is TRBV7-3, the J call TRBJ2-1, with D possibly being TRBD2 (6 bases). Per the germline V gene, CDR1 is SGHTA and CDR2 is FQGTGA. The CDR3 sequence is 15 residues long. Between the trimmed V and J ends, which lost 5 bases and 9 bases, there was a span of 20 bases. Here the CDR3 reads CASSLGGGTRAEQFF. CDR3 DNA: TGTGCCAGCAGCCTAGGTGGAGGGACGAGGGCTGAGCAGTTCTTC.

The chain combines TRBV14 with TRBJ2-1; D may be TRBD1 (6 bases). CDR3 length: 18 residues. Trimming stripped 0 bases from V and 0 bases from J, with 15 bases between. Germline CDR1 reads SGHDN; CDR2 reads FVKESK. The CDR3 protein is CASSQDQAGVTSYNEQFF. CDR3 bases: TGTGCCAGCAGCCAAGACCAAGCAGGGGTCACCTCCTACAATGAGCAGTTCTTC.

V gene TRBV7-2 combines with J gene TRBJ2-7, with 8 positions matching TRBD2. The trim removed 3 bases at V and 4 bases at J, leaving 5 bases unmatched. This CDR3 spans 14 amino acids. Germline V gene sequence: CDR1 SGHTA, CDR2 FQGNSA. The CDR3 region has the DNA TGTGCCAGCAGCTTCGGGGGGGCCGGTTACGAGCAGTACTTC. Translated: CASSFGGAGYEQYF.

The chain links TRBV27 to TRBJ2-5; a possible D gene is TRBD1 (6 bases). Per the germline V gene, CDR1 is MNHEY and CDR2 is SMNVEV (reference sequence). This CDR3 is 15 amino acids long. The V and J ends lost 7 bases and 1 base respectively, with 16 bases between them. CDR3 in DNA: TGTGCCAGCAAGAGGGGGACGATTCCCCAAGAGACCCAGTACTTC. Amino acid sequence: CASKRGTIPQETQYF.

This clone has just a few counts. The rearrangement joins TRBV9 to TRBJ2-1, with TRBD1 identical over 8 bases. V was clipped by 4 bases and J by 1 base; unmatched bases: 7. Germline CDR1 and CDR2: SGDLS and YYNGEE. This CDR3 has 16 amino acids. CDR3 sequence: CASSPRQGWSYNEQFF. The CDR3, as DNA: TGTGCCAGCAGCCCGAGACAGGGGTGGTCCTACAATGAGCAGTTCTTC.

The V and J genes are TRBV6-6 and TRBJ2-1, with TRBD2 matching 10 bases. V lost 7 bases and J lost 4; bases outside the gene matches: 7. CDR3 length: 15 residues. Germline V gene sequence: CDR1 MNHNY, CDR2 SVGAGI (reference sequence). The CDR3 reads CASTLAGVSYNEQFF. CDR3 in DNA: TGTGCCAGCACGCTAGCGGGAGTTTCTTACAATGAGCAGTTCTTC.

This sequence joins TRBV19 and TRBJ1-2, with 7 bases fitting TRBD1. The CDR3 is made up of 14 amino acids. The germline CDR1 and CDR2 sequences are LNHDA and SQIVND (reference sequence). The V and J ends lost 5 bases and 8 bases, in that order; junction bases with no gene match: 11. The CDR3 coding sequence is TGTGCCAGTAGTGCCGCGACAGGGACTAGCGGCTACACCTTC. This encodes CASSAATGTSGYTF.

The chain employs TRBV7-2 and TRBJ2-5; the match to TRBD2 covers 11 bases. Germline V gives CDR1 SGHTA, CDR2 FQGNSA. The CDR3 totals 18 residues. The V and J ends lost 1 base and 1 base, in that order; junction bases with no gene match: 8. Here the CDR3 reads CASSLGTPGTSGQETQYF. DNA for the CDR3: TGTGCCAGCAGCTTAGGCACCCCCGGGACTAGCGGCCAAGAGACCCAGTACTTC.

The CDR3 region is CASSFNSRDRDPYEQYF. CDR3 DNA: TGCGCCAGCAGCTTTAACTCCCGGGACAGGGACCCCTACGAGCAGTACTTC. V gene TRBV5-1 combines with J gene TRBJ2-7; 9 positions agree with TRBD1. Losses at the gene ends were 2 bases for V and 2 bases for J; bases not matched to a gene: 11. This CDR3 has 17 amino acids. Germline CDR1 is SGHRS and CDR2 is YFSETQ.

CDR3 nucleotides: TGTGCCAGCAGCTTAGCGCAGGGTCTGGGTGAGACCCAGTACTTC. It encodes CASSLAQGLGETQYF. The rearrangement joins TRBV7-9 to TRBJ2-5, with TRBD1 as a possible D gene (5 bases). Germline V gene data show CDR1 as SEHNR and CDR2 as FQNEAQ (reference sequence). This CDR3 is built from 15 residues. V lost 0 bases, J lost 5 bases, and 13 bases lay in between. The full variable domain, in which reference TRBV7-9 and TRBJ2-5 provide the parts outside the CDR3, is DTGVSQNPRHKITKRGQNVTFRCDPISEHNRLYWYRQTLGQGPEFLTYFQNEAQLEKSRLLSDRFSAERPKGSFSTLEIQRTEQGDSAMYLCASSLAQGLGETQYFGPGTRLLVL.

The chain employs TRBV20-1 and TRBJ2-1, with 13 bases identical to TRBD2. This CDR3 is 15 amino acids long. Trimming removed 3 bases from V and 7 bases from J; junction bases left unmatched: 6. Germline V lookup: CDR1 DFQATT, CDR2 SNEGSKA (reference sequence). The CDR3 region is CSASHGLAGDNEQFF. The CDR3 bases are TGCAGTGCTAGTCACGGACTAGCGGGAGATAATGAGCAGTTCTTC.

J is TRBJ1-1 and V is TRBV5-1, with TRBD1 matching over 8 bases. The CDR3 consists of 16 residues. Germline V lookup: CDR1 SGHRS, CDR2 YFSETQ. Trimming at V came to 0 bases and at J to 4 bases, leaving 8 bases not matched to a gene. CDR3 nucleotide sequence: TGCGCCAGCAGCTTGGTCTCAGGGGGCGCCGGCACTGAAGCTTTCTTT. Translation: CASSLVSGGAGTEAFF.

J is TRBJ1-6 and V is TRBV15; TRBD1 is a possible D gene (5 bases). Germline V gene sequence: CDR1 LNHNV, CDR2 YYDKDF (reference sequence). Trimming took 2 bases from V and 14 from J, leaving 22 bases between them. The CDR3 has 16 amino acids. The CDR3 loop is CATSRLPPGEGLALHF. Written as DNA, the CDR3 is TGTGCCACCAGCAGATTACCCCCGGGGGAGGGGTTAGCCCTCCACTTT.

The gene calls are TRBV7-2 and TRBJ1-2, with D possibly TRBD1 on 5 matching bases. The V end was cut by 3 bases, the J end by 6 bases, with 23 bases between. The CDR3 sequence is 17 residues long. Germline lookup yields CDR1 SGHTA and CDR2 FQGNSA. CDR3 in amino acids: CASSFALGRARRDGYTF. DNA for the CDR3: TGTGCCAGCAGCTTTGCTTTAGGTAGGGCGCGCAGGGATGGCTACACCTTC.

The rearrangement uses TRBV28 and TRBJ1-3, with 7 bases matching TRBD1. The CDR3 extends over 15 amino acids. CDR1 and CDR2 (germline): MDHEN, SYDVKM. Trimming removed 5 bases from V and 4 bases from J; junction bases left unmatched: 8. CDR3 sequence: CASSPGEGAGNTIYF. CDR3 bases: TGTGCCAGCAGTCCCGGTGAGGGGGCGGGAAACACCATATATTTT.

This rearrangement joins TRBV7-9 to TRBJ1-2; D not resolved. The CDR3 is 13 amino acids. Between the trimmed V and J ends, which lost 0 bases and 6 bases, there was a span of 8 bases. Looked up from germline, CDR1 is SEHNR and CDR2 is FQNEAQ (reference sequence). CDR3: CASSLALPNGYTF. The DNA for the CDR3 is TGTGCCAGCAGCTTAGCCCTACCCAATGGCTACACCTTC.

Regarding this clone: Other DNA sequences in this sample translate to the same CDR3. This chain joins TRBV5-1 and TRBJ2-3, with D perhaps matching TRBD1 (6 bases). The length of the CDR3 is 14 residues. V was cut by 1 base and J by 1 base, with 7 bases left in between. Germline V gene lookup returns CDR1 SGHRS and CDR2 YFSETQ. The CDR3 here is CASSLSGGTDTQYF. The CDR3 nucleotides are TGCGCCAGCAGCTTGTCAGGGGGCACAGATACGCAGTATTTT.

This rearrangement joins TRBV3-1 (or the pseudogene TRBV3-2) to TRBJ2-3; 7 bases map to TRBD2. The ends lost 4 bases at V and 6 bases at J; junction bases unmatched: 13. CDR1 is LGHDT and CDR2 is YNNKEL in the germline V gene (reference sequence). The CDR3 totals 16 residues. The CDR3 DNA is TGTGCCAGCAGCCCCCTCTGGGGGGGAGGAGGGGATACGCAGTATTTT. This sequence encodes CASSPLWGGGGDTQYF.

This clone appeared a single time. The rearrangement links TRBV19 to TRBJ1-2, with TRBD1 identical over 9 bases. Per germline, CDR1 LNHDA and CDR2 SQIVND (reference sequence). V trimming: 4 bases; J trimming: 4 bases; junction bases outside the gene matches: 7. The CDR3 spans 15 residues. CDR3 amino acids: CASSKEGQGSYGYTF. The CDR3 region has the DNA TGTGCCAGTAGTAAGGAGGGACAGGGAAGCTATGGCTACACCTTC.

The chain carries TRBV7-2 and TRBJ1-2, with 7 bases matching TRBD1. The V gene end was trimmed by 5 bases and the J gene end by 0 bases; junction bases not matched to a gene: 6. The CDR3 is 15 amino acids. The germline gives CDR1 SGHTA, CDR2 FQGNSA. CDR3 in DNA: TGTGCCAGCAGCGCGACAGGGTTCGCTAACTATGGCTACACCTTC. This sequence encodes CASSATGFANYGYTF.

The table lists this clone with a count of one. The chain employs TRBV9 and TRBJ2-3; 9 bases agree with TRBD1. The CDR3 sequence is 15 residues long. Germline CDR1 SGDLS, CDR2 YYNGEE. Trimming at V came to 0 bases and at J to 5 bases, leaving 4 bases not matched to a gene. The DNA of the CDR3 is TGTGCCAGCAGCGTAGGGGGACAGGGAAGAGATACGCAGTATTTT. It yields the protein CASSVGGQGRDTQYF.

The rearrangement joins TRBV16 to TRBJ2-1; a weak D match, TRBD2 (6 bases). Trimming pared 0 bases from V and 5 bases from J, leaving 11 bases between. This CDR3 has 15 residues. The germline V gene has CDR1 KGHSY and CDR2 FQNENV. This chain's CDR3 is CASSQSFTGDNEQFF. Here the CDR3 DNA reads TGTGCCAGCAGCCAATCCTTTACGGGGGACAATGAGCAGTTCTTC.

This chain links TRBV4-3 with TRBJ2-1; D perhaps matches TRBD1 (5 bases). The CDR3 has 15 residues. Deletions cut 3 bases from V and 0 bases from J, with 9 bases between. CDR1 and CDR2 (germline): LGHNA, YSLEER. The CDR3 sequence is CASSHSGYSYNEQFF. The CDR3, as DNA: TGCGCCAGCAGCCACTCAGGGTACTCCTACAATGAGCAGTTCTTC.

In its sample, this clone was seen once. V is TRBV9 and J is TRBJ1-4, with TRBD1 as a possible D gene (5 bases). Germline CDR1 and CDR2: SGDLS and YYNGEE. V lost 7 bases to trimming and J lost 7 bases, with 11 bases between them. The CDR3 consists of 12 residues. The CDR3 here is CASAGGSEKLFF. DNA for the CDR3: TGTGCCAGCGCGGGGGGTTCTGAAAAACTGTTTTTT.